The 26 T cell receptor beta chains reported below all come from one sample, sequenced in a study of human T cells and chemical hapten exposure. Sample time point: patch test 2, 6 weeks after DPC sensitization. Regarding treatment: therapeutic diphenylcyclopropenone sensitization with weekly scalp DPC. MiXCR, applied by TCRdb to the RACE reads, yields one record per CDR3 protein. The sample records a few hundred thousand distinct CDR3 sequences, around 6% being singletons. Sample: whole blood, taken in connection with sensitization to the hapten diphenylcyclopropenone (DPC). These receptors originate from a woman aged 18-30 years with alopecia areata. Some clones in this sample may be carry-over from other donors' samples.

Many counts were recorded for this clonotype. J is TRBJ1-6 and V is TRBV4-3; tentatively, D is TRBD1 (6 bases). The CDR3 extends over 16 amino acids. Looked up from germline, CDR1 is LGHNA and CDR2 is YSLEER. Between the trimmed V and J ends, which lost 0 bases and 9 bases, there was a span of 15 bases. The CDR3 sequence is CASSQDRGQGGSPLHF. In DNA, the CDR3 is TGCGCCAGCAGCCAAGATCGGGGGCAGGGTGGTTCACCCCTCCACTTT.

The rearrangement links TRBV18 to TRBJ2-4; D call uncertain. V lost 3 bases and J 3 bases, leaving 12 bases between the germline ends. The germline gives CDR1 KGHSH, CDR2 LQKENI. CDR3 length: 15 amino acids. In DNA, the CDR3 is TGTGCCAGCTCACCCCCAGCAGGTAGCAAAAACATTCAGTACTTC. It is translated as CASSPPAGSKNIQYF.

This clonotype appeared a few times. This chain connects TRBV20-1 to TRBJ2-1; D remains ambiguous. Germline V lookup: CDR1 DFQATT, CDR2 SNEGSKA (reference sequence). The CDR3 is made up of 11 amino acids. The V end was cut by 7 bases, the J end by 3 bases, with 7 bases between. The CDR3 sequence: CSDGYYNEQFF. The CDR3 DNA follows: TGCAGTGACGGATACTACAATGAGCAGTTCTTC.

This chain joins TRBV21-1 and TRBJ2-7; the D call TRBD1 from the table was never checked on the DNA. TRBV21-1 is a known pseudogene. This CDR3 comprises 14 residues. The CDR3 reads CASTRMGQGFGQYF. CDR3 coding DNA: TGTGCCAGCACCCGAATGGGACAGGGTTTCGGGCAGTACTTC.

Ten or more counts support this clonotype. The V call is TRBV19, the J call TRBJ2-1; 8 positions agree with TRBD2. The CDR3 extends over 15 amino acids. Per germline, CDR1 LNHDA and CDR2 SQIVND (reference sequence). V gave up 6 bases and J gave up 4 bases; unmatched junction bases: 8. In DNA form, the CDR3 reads TGTGCCAGTAGCCGGGACGGGGGGGAATACAATGAGCAGTTCTTC. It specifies CASSRDGGEYNEQFF.

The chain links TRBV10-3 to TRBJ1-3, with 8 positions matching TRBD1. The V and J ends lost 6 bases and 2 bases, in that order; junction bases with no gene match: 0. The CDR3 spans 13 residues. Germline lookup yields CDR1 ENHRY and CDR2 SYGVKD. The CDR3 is CAIRTGAGNTIYF. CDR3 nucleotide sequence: TGTGCCATCAGGACAGGGGCTGGAAACACCATATATTTT.

In nucleotides, the CDR3 is TGTGCCAGCAGCGATACAGGGGCCCTTGGGGCCAACGTCCTGACTTTC. Encoded protein: CASSDTGALGANVLTF. This chain uses TRBV14 with TRBJ2-6, with 7 nucleotides matching TRBD1. The CDR3 sequence is 16 residues long. Unmatched junction bases numbered 7, after V lost 5 bases and J lost 3 bases. Germline-derived CDR1 and CDR2 are SGHDN and FVKESK.

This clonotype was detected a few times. The CDR3 DNA reads TGTGCCAGCAGTGAAGGGCTACAGGGCGGGGAGCTGTTTTTT. This translates into CASSEGLQGGELFF. The chain has TRBV6-1 and TRBJ2-2, with a weak D call TRBD1 (6 bases). Germline lookup yields CDR1 MNHNS and CDR2 SASEGT. Deletions cut 1 base from V and 7 bases from J, with 10 bases between. This CDR3 has 14 amino acids.

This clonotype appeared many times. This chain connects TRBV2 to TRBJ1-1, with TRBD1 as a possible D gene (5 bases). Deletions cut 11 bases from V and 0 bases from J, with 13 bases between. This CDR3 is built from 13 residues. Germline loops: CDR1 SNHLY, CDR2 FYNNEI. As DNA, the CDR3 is TGTGCCGGGTCGGAGGGGTTGAACACTGAAGCTTTCTTT. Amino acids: CAGSEGLNTEAFF.

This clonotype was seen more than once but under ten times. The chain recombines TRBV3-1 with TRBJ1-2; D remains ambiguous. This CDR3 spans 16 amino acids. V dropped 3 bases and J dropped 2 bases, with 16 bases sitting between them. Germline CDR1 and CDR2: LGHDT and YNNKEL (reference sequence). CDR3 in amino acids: CASSQPGMWQNYGYTF. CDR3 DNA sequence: TGTGCCAGCAGCCAGCCCGGCATGTGGCAAAACTATGGCTACACCTTC.

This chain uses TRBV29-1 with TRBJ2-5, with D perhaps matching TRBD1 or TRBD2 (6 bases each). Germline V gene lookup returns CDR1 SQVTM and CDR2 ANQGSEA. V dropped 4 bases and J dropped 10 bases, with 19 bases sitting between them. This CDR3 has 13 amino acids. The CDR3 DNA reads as TGCAGCGTTGTTATAAGTGAGGGGGGCGGCCAGTACTTC. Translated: CSVVISEGGGQYF.

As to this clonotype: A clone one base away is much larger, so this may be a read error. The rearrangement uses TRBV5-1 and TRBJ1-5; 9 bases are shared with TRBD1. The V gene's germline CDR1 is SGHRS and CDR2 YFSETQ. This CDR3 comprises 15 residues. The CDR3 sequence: CANSAGTGTNQPQHF. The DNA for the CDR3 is TGCGCCAACAGCGCAGGGACAGGGACCAATCAGCCCCAGCATTTT. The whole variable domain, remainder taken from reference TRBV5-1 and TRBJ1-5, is KAGVTQTPRYLIKTRGQQVTLSCSPISGHRSVSWYQQTPGQGLQFLFEYFSETQRNKGNFPGRFSGRQFSNSRSEMNVSTLELGDSALYLCANSAGTGTNQPQHFGDGTRLSIL.

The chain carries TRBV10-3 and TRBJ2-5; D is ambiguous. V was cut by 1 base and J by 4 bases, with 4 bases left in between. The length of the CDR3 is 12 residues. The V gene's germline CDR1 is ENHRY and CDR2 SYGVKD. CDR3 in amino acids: CAISEWTETQYF. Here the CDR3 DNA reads TGTGCCATCAGTGAGTGGACAGAGACCCAGTACTTC.

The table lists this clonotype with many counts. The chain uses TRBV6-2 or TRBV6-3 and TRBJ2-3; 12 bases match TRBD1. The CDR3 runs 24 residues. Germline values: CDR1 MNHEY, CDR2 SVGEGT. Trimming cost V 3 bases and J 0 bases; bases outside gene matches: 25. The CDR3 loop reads CASSYSGTGGSKTSGPSSTDTQYF. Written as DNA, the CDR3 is TGTGCCAGCAGTTATTCTGGGACAGGGGGCTCCAAAACTAGTGGCCCCTCAAGCACAGATACGCAGTATTTT.

The CDR3 protein is CASSPLQDNTEAFF. CDR3 nucleotides: TGTGCCAGCAGCCCCCTACAGGATAACACTGAAGCTTTCTTT. The chain uses TRBV11-1 and TRBJ1-1, with D perhaps TRBD1 (5 bases). Germline assignment: CDR1 SGHAT and CDR2 FQDESV (reference sequence). This CDR3 spans 14 amino acids. V gave up 5 bases and J gave up 2 bases, with 12 bases separating them.

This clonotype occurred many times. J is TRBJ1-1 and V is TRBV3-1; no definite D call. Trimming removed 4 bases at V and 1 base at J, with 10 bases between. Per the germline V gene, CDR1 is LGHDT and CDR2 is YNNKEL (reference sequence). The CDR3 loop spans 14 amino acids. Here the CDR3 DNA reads TGTGCCAGCAGCCCTATCCCAGAGAACACTGAAGCTTTCTTT. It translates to CASSPIPENTEAFF.

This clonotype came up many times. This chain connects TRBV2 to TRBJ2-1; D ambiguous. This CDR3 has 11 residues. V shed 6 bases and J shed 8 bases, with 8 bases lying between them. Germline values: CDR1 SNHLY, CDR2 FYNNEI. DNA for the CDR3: TGTGCCAGCAGAGGCTTTGATGAGCAGTTCTTC. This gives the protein CASRGFDEQFF.

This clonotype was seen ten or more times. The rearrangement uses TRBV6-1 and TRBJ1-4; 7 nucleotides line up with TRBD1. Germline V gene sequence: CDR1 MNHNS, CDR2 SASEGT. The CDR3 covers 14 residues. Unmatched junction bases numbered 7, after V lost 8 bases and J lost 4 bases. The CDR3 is CASSSGQSNEKLFF. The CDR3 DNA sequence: TGTGCCAGCTCTTCGGGACAGAGTAATGAAAAACTGTTTTTT.

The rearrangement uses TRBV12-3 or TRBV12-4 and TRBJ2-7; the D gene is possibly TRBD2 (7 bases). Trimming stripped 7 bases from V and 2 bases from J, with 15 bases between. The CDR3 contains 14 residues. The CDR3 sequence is CASKGGEKAYEQYF. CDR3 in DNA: TGTGCCAGCAAAGGGGGGGAAAAGGCCTACGAGCAGTACTTC.

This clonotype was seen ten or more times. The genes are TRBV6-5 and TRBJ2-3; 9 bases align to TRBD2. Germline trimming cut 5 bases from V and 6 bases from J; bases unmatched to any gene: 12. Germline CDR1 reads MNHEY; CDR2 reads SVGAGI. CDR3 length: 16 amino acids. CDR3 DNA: TGTGCCAGCAGTGAAGCTAGCGGGGCGCCGTTTGATACGCAGTATTTT. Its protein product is CASSEASGAPFDTQYF.

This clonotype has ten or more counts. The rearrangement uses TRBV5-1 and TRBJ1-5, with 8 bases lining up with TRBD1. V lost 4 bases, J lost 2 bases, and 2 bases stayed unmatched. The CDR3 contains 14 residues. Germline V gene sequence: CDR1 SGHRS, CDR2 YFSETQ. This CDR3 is CASSTGGGNQPQHF. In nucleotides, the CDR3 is TGCGCCAGCAGCACAGGGGGTGGCAATCAGCCCCAGCATTTT.

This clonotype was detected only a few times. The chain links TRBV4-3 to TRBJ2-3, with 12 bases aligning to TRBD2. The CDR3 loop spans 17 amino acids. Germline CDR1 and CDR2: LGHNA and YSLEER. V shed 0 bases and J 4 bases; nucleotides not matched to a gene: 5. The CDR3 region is CASSQDGLAGFSDTQYF. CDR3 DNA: TGCGCCAGCAGCCAAGATGGACTAGCGGGGTTTTCAGATACGCAGTATTTT.

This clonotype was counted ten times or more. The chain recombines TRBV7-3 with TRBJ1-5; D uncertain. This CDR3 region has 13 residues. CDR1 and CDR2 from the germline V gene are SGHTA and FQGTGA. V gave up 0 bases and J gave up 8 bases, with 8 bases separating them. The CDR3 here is CASSLTEKEPQHF. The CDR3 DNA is TGTGCCAGCAGCTTAACGGAAAAGGAGCCCCAGCATTTT.

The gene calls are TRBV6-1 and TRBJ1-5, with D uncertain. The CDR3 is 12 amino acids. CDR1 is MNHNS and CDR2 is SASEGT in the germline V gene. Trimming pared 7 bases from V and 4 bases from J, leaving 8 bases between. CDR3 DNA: TGTGCCAGCAATTGGGAAAATCAGCCCCAGCATTTT. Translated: CASNWENQPQHF.

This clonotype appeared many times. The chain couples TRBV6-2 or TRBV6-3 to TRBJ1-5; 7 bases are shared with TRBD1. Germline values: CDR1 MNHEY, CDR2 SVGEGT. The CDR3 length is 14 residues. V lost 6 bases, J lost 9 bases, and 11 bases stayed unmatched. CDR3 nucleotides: TGTGCCAGCAGCCCGACAGGGAATGAAGGGCCCCAGCATTTT. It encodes CASSPTGNEGPQHF.

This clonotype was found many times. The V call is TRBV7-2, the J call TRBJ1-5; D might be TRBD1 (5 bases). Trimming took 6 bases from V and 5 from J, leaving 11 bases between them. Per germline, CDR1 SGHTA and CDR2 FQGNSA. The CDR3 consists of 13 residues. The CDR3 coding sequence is TGTGCCAGCAGGATCACAGGAGATCAGCCCCAGCATTTT. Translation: CASRITGDQPQHF.